The next 4 T cell receptor beta chains were all read from a single sample in a study of Graves' ophthalmopathy and Graves' hyperthyroidism. RNA served as the template for amplifying TCR beta CDR3 regions. HTBI primers were employed in first-round RT-PCR, then a second-round multiplex PCR followed. TCRdb recomputed calls from the multiplex PCR reads with MiXCR, one row per CDR3 protein. Seen here are approximately 460,000 distinct CDR3 sequences, roughly 14% observed once, and the top ten hold roughly 9.8%. Sequencing used blood. Receptors originate from a woman aged 25 to 45 with Graves' ophthalmopathy.

The V gene is TRBV29-1, the J gene TRBJ1-2; TRBD1 matches 8 bases. Germline V CDR1 and CDR2: SQVTM, ANQGSEA. Trimming at V came to 1 base and at J to 7 bases, leaving 14 bases not matched to a gene. The CDR3 length is 16 residues. The CDR3 protein is CSVEVGVAGGGSGYTF. The DNA of the CDR3 is TGCAGCGTTGAAGTCGGGGTCGCAGGGGGCGGCAGTGGCTACACCTTC.

The V gene is TRBV4-2, the J gene TRBJ1-1, with D unclear. This CDR3 region has 14 residues. Germline CDR1 reads LGHNA; CDR2 reads YNFKEQ. The V gene lost 0 bases and the J gene lost 0 bases, with 5 bases spanning the gap. This CDR3 is CASSQDNVNTEAFF. CDR3 coding DNA: TGTGCCAGCAGCCAAGACAATGTGAACACTGAAGCTTTCTTT.

This clonotype was found many times. The chain is built from TRBV28 and TRBJ2-5, with 7 positions matching TRBD2. The germline gives CDR1 MDHEN, CDR2 SYDVKM. The CDR3 spans 14 residues. Trimming cost V 0 bases and J 2 bases; bases outside gene matches: 0. Written as DNA, the CDR3 is TGTGCCAGCAGTTTATGGGGGGGGCAAGAGACCCAGTACTTC. This sequence encodes CASSLWGGQETQYF.

This clonotype was observed many times. The chain has TRBV6-1 and TRBJ1-1; D is unclear. The germline V gene encodes CDR1 MNHNS and CDR2 SASEGT. The CDR3 runs to 14 residues. The ends were cut back, 1 base at V and 1 base at J, with 7 bases in the middle. The CDR3 loop reads CASSEGPTNTEAFF. The CDR3 DNA reads as TGTGCCAGCAGTGAAGGACCGACGAACACTGAAGCTTTCTTT.